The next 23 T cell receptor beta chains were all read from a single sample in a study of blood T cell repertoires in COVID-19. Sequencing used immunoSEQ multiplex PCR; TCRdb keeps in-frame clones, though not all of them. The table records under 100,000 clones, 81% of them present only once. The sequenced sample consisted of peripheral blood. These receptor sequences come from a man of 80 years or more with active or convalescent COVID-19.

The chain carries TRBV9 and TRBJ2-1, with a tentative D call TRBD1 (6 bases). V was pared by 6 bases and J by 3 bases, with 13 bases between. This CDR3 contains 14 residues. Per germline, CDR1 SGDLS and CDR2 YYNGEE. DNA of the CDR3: TGTGCCAGCACCCGACAGGCAAGCTACAATGAGCAGTTCTTC. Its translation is CASTRQASYNEQFF.

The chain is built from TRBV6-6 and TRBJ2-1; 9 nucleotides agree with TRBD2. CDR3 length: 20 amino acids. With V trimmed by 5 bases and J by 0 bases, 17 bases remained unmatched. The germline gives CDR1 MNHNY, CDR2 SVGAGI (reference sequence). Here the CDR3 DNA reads TGTGCCAGCAGTCCCTTCCCGGTAGCGGGGGCCCCAACCTCCTACAATGAGCAGTTCTTC. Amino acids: CASSPFPVAGAPTSYNEQFF.

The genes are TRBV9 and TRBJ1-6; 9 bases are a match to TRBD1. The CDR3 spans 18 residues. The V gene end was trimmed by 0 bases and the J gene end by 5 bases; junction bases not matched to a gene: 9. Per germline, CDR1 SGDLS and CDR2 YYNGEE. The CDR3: CASSVAGRGTGNNSPLHF. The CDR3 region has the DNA TGTGCCAGCAGCGTAGCGGGGCGAGGGACAGGGAATAATTCACCCCTCCACTTT.

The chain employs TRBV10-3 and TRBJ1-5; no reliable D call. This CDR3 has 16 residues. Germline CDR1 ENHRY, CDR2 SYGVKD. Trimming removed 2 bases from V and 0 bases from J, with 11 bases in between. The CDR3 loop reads CAISEHGRGSNQPQHF. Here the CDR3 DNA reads TGTGCCATCAGTGAGCATGGTCGGGGTAGCAATCAGCCCCAGCATTTT.

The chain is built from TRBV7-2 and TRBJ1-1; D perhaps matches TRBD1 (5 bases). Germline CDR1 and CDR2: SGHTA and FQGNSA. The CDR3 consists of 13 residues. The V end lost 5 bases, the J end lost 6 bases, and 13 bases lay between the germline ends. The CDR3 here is CASSIVDKAEAFF. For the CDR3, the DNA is TGTGCCAGCAGCATCGTGGACAAGGCTGAAGCTTTCTTT.

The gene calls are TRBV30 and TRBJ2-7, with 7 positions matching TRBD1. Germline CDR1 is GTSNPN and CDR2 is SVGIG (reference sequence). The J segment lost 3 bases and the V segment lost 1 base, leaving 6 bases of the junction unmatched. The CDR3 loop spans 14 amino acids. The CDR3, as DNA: TGTGCCTGGAGTGCAGGGACAGAAATCTACGAGCAGTACTTC. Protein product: CAWSAGTEIYEQYF.

CDR3 DNA sequence: TGCGCCAGCAGCTTGGTAGTCAGGTCGCGGGGGACCCAGTACTTC. This codes for CASSLVVRSRGTQYF. The chain employs TRBV5-1 and TRBJ2-5, with D perhaps TRBD2 (6 bases). This CDR3 spans 15 amino acids. With 0 bases removed from V and 7 bases from J, the gap between germline ends came to 16 bases. Looked up from germline, CDR1 is SGHRS and CDR2 is YFSETQ.

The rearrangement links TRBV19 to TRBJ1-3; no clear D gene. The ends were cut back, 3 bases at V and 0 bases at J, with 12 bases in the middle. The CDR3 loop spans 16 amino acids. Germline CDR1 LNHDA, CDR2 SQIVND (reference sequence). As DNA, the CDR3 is TGTGCCAGTAGTATGGGCCGACGTAACTCTGGAAACACCATATATTTT. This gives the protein CASSMGRRNSGNTIYF.

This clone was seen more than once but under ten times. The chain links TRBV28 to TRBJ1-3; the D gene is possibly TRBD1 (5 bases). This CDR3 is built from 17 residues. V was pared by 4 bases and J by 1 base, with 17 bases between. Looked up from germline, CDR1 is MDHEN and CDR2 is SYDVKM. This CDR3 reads CASSSAGPPSSGNTIYF. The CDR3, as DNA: TGTGCCAGCAGTTCCGCGGGACCCCCTTCGTCTGGAAACACCATATATTTT.

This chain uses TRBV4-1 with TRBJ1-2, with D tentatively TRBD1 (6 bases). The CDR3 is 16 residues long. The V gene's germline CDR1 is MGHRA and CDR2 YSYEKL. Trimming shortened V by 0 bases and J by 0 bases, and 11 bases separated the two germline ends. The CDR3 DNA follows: TGCGCCAGCAGCCAAGATCCCAGGGGAACTAACTATGGCTACACCTTC. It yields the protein CASSQDPRGTNYGYTF.

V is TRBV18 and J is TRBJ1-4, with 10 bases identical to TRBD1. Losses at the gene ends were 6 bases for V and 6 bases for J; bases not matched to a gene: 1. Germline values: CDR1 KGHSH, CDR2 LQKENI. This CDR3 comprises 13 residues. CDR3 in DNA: TGTGCCAGCTCCGGGACAGGGGATGAAAAACTGTTTTTT. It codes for CASSGTGDEKLFF.

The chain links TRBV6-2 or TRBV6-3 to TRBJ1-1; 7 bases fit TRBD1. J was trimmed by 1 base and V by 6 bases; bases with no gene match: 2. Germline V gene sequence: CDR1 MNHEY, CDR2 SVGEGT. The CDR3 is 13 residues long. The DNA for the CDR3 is TGTGCCAGCAGCAGACAGGGGAACACTGAAGCTTTCTTT. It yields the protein CASSRQGNTEAFF.

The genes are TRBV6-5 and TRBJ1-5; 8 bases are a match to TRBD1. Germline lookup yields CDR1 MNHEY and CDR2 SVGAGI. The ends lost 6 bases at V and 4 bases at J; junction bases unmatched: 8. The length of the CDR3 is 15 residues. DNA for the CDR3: TGTGCCAGCAGACAGGGGGGTGGTGGGAATCAGCCCCAGCATTTT. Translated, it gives CASRQGGGGNQPQHF.

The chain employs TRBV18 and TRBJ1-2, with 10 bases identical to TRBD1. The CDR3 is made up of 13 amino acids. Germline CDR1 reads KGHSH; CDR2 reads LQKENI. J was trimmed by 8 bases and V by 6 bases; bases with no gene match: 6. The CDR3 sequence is CASSAGTGEGYTF. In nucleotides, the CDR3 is TGTGCCAGCTCCGCCGGGACAGGGGAGGGCTACACCTTC.

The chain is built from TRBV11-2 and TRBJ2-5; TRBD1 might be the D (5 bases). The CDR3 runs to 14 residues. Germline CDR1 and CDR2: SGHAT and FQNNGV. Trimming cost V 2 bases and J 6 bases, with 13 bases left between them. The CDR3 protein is CASSLQVQGKTQYF. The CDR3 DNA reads TGTGCCAGCAGCTTACAGGTTCAGGGCAAGACCCAGTACTTC.

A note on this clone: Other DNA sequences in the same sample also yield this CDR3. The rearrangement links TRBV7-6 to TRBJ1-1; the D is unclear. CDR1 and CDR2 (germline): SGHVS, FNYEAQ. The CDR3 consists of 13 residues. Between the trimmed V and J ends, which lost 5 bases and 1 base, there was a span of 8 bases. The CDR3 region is CASSAGGNTEAFF. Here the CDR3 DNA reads TGTGCCAGCAGCGCGGGTGGGAACACTGAAGCTTTCTTT.

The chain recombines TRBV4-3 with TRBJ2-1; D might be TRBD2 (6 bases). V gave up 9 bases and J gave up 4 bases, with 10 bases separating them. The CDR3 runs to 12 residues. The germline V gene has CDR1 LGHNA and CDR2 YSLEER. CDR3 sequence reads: CASGGYYNEQFF. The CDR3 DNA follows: TGCGCCAGTGGGGGGTATTACAATGAGCAGTTCTTC.

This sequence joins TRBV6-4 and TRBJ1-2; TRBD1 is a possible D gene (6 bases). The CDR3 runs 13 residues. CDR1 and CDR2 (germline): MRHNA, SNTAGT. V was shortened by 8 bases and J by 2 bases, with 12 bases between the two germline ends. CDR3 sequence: CASSRTANYGYTF. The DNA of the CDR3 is TGTGCCAGCTCTCGGACAGCCAACTATGGCTACACCTTC.

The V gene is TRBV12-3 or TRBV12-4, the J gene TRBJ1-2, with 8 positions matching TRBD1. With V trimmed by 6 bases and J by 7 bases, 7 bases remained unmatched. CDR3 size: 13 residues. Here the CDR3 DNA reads TGTGCCAGCAGGAAGACAGGGGTTTTTGGCTACACCTTC. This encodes CASRKTGVFGYTF.

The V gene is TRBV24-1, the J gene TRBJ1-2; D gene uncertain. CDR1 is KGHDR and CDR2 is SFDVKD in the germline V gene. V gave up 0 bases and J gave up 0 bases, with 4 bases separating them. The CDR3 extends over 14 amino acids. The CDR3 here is CATSDLTANYGYTF. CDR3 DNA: TGTGCCACCAGTGATTTGACAGCTAACTATGGCTACACCTTC.

Here the CDR3 reads CASSYSIEVSRTLHF. The DNA for the CDR3 is TGTGCCAGCAGTTACTCGATTGAAGTCTCTAGAACCCTCCACTTT. This chain uses TRBV6-5 with TRBJ1-6; D uncertain. Germline lookup yields CDR1 MNHEY and CDR2 SVGAGI. V was shortened by 0 bases and J by 14 bases, with 17 bases between the two germline ends. This CDR3 region has 15 residues.

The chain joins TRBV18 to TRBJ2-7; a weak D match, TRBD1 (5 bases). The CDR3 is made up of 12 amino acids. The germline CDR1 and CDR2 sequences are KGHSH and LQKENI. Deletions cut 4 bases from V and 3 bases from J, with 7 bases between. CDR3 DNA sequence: TGTGCCAGCTCACTTCAGGGCTACGAGCAGTACTTC. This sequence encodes CASSLQGYEQYF.

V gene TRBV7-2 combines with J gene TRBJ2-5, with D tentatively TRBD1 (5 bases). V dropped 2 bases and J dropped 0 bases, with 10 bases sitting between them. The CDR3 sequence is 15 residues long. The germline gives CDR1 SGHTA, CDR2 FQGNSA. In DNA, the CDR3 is TGTGCCAGCAGCTTACAGGGAAGCTACCAAGAGACCCAGTACTTC. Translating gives CASSLQGSYQETQYF. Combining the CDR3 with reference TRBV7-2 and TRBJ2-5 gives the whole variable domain GAGVSQSPSNKVTEKGKDVELRCDPISGHTALYWYRQSLGQGLEFLIYFQGNSAPDKSGLPSDRFSAERTGGSVSTLTIQRTQQEDSAVYLCASSLQGSYQETQYFGPGTRLLVL.